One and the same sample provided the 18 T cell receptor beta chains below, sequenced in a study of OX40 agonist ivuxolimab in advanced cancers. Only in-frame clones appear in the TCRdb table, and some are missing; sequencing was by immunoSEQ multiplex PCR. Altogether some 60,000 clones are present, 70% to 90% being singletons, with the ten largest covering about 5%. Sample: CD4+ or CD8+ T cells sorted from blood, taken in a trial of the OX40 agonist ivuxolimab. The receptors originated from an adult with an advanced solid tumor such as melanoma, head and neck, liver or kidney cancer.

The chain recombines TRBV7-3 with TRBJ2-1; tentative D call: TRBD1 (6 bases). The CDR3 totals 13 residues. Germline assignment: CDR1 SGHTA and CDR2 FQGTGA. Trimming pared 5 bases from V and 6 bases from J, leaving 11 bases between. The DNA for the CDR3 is TGTGCCAGCAGCCTCCTAGGGGGCAATGAGCAGTTCTTC. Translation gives CASSLLGGNEQFF.

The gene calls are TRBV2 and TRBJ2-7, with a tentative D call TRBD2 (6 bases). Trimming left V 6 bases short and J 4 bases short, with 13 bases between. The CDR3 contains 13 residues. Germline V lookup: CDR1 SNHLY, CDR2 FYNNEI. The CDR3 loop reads CASSGTFLYEQYF. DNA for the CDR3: TGTGCCAGCAGCGGGACTTTTTTATACGAGCAGTACTTC.

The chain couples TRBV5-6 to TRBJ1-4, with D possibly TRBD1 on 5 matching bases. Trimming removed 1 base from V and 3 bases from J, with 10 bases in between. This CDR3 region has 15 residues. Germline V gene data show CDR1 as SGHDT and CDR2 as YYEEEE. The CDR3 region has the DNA TGTGCCAGCAGCTTGTCGGGGACTTCTAATGAAAAACTGTTTTTT. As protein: CASSLSGTSNEKLFF.

In DNA form, the CDR3 reads TGTGCCAGCAGTTTCATAGTGACAGATACGCAGTATTTT. Amino acid sequence: CASSFIVTDTQYF. This sequence joins TRBV28 and TRBJ2-3, with D hard to call. The ends were cut back, 3 bases at V and 3 bases at J, with 7 bases in the middle. The CDR3 contains 13 residues. Germline V gene data show CDR1 as MDHEN and CDR2 as SYDVKM.

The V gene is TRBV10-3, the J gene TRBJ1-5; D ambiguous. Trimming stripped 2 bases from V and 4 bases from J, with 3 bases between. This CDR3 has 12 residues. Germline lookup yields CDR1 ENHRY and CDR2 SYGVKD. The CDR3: CAISEVNQPQHF. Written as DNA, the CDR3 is TGTGCCATCAGTGAGGTTAATCAGCCCCAGCATTTT.

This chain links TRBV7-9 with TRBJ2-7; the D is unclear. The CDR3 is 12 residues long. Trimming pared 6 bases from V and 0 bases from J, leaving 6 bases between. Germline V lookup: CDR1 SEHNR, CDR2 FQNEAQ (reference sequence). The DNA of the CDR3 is TGTGCCAGCAGTCGGAACTCCTACGAGCAGTACTTC. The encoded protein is CASSRNSYEQYF.

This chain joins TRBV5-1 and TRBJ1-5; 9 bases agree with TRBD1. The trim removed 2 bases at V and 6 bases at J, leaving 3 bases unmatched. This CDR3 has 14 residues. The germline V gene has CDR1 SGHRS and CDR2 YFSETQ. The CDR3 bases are TGCGCCAGCAGCTTAACAGGGGGCCTTCAGCCCCAGCATTTT. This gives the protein CASSLTGGLQPQHF.

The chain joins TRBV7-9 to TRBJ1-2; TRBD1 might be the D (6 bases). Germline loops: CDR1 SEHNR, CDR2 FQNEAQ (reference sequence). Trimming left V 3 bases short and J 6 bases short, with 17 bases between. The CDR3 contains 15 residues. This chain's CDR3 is CASSLIIGGRHGYTF. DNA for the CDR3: TGTGCCAGCAGCTTGATAATAGGGGGAAGACATGGCTACACCTTC.

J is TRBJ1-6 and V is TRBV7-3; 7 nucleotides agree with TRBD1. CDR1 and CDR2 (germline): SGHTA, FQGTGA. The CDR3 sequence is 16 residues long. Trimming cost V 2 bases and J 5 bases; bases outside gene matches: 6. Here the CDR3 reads CASSLYGDRNNSPLHF. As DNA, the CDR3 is TGTGCCAGCAGCTTATATGGGGACAGAAATAATTCACCCCTCCACTTT.

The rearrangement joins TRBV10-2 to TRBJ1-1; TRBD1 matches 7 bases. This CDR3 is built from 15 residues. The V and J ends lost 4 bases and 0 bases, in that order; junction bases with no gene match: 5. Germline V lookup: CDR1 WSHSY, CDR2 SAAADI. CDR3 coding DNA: TGCGCCAGCAGTGTGGGACAGCTAATGAACACTGAAGCTTTCTTT. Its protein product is CASSVGQLMNTEAFF.

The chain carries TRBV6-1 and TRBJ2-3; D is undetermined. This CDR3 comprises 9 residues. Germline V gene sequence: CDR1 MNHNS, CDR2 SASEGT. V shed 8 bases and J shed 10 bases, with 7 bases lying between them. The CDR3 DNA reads TGTGCCAGCTCCCGGGCGCAGTATTTT. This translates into CASSRAQYF.

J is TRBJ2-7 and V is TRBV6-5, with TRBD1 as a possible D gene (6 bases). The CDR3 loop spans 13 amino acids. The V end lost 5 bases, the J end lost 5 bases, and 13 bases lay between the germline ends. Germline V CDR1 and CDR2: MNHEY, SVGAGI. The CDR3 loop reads CASSIPRQDEQYF. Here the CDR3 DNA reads TGTGCCAGCAGTATTCCCAGACAGGACGAGCAGTACTTC.

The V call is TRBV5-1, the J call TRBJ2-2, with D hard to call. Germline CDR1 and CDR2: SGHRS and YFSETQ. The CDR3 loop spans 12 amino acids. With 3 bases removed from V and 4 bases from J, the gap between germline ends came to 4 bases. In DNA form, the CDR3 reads TGCGCCAGCAGCTATGGCACCGGGGAGCTGTTTTTT. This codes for CASSYGTGELFF. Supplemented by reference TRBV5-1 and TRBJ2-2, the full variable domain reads KAGVTQTPRYLIKTRGQQVTLSCSPISGHRSVSWYQQTPGQGLQFLFEYFSETQRNKGNFPGRFSGRQFSNSRSEMNVSTLELGDSALYLCASSYGTGELFFGEGSRLTVL.

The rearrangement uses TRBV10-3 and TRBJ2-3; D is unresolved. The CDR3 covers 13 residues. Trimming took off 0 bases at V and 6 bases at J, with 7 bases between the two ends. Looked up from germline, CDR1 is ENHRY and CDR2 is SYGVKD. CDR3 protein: CAISESVGDTQYF. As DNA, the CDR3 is TGTGCCATCAGTGAGTCGGTCGGGGATACGCAGTATTTT.

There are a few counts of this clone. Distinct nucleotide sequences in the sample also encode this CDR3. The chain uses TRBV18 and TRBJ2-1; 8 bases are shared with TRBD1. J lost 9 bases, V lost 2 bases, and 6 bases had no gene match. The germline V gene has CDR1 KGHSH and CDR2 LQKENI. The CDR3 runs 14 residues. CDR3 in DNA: TGTGCCAGCTCACCAGGACAGGGCCTCAGTGAGCAGTTCTTC. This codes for CASSPGQGLSEQFF.

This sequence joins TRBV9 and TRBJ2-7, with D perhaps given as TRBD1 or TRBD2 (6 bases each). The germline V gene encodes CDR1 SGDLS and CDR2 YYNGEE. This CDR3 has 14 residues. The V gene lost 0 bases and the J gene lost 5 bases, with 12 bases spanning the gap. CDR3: CASSVGGGLNEQYF. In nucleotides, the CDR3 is TGTGCCAGCAGCGTAGGAGGGGGGTTGAACGAGCAGTACTTC.

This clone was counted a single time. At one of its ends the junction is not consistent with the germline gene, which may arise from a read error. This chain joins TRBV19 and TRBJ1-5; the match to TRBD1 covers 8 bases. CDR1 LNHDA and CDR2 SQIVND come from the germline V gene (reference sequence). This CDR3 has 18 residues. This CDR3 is CASSTRGQDLYSNQPRHF. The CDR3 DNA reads TGTGCCAGTAGTACCCGGGGACAGGACCTTTATAGCAATCAGCCCCGGCATTTT.

The CDR3 DNA sequence: TGCAGCGTTGGCTGGACGGATGAAGCTTTCTTT. This gives the protein CSVGWTDEAFF. The chain joins TRBV29-1 to TRBJ1-1; no firm D call. CDR1 SQVTM and CDR2 ANQGSEA come from the germline V gene. The CDR3 length is 11 residues. Between the trimmed V and J ends, which lost 4 bases and 7 bases, there was a span of 10 bases. Full variable domain (remainder filled in from reference TRBV29-1 and TRBJ1-1): SAVISQKPSRDICQRGTSLTIQCQVDSQVTMMFWYRQQPGQSLTLIATANQGSEATYESGFVIDKFPISRPNLTFSTLTVSNMSPEDSSIYLCSVGWTDEAFFGQGTRLTVV.